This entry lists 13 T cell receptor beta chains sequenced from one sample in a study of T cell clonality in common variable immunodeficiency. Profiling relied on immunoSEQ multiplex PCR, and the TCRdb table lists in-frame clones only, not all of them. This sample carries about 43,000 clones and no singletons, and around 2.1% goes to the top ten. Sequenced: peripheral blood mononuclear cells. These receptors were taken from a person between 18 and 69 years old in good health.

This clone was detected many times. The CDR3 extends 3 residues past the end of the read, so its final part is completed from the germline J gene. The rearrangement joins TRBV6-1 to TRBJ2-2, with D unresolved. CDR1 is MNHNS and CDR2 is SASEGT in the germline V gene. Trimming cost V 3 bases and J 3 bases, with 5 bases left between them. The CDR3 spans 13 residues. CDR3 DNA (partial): TGTGCCAGCAGTGACAGATACACCGGGGAG. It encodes CASSDRYTGE. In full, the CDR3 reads CASSDRYTGELFF.

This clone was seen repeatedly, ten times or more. The CDR3: CASSRDSYNSPLHF. The CDR3 bases that were read are TGCGCCAGCAGCAGGGACAGTTATAATTCACCC. V and J are TRBV5-1 and TRBJ1-6; 7 nucleotides agree with TRBD1. The read falls 3 residues short of the CDR3 end, and the missing part is taken from the germline J gene. V lost 4 bases and J lost 4; bases outside the gene matches: 2. The germline V gene has CDR1 SGHRS and CDR2 YFSETQ. The CDR3 has 14 residues.

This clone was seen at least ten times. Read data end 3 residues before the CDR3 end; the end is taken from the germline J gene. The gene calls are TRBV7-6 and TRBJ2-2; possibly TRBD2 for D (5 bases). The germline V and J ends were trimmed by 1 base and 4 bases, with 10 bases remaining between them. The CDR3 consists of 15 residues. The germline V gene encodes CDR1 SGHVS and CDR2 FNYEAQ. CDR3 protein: CASSLGAGPTGELFF. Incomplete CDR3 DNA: TGTGCCAGCAGCTTAGGGGCGGGCCCCACCGGGGAG.

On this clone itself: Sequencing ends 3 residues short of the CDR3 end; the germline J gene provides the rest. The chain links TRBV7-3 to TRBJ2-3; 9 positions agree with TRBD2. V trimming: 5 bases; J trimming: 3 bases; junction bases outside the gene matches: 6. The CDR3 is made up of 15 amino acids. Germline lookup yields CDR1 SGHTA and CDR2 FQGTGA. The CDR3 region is CASSQRGERTDTQYF. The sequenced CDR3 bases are TGTGCCAGCAGCCAGCGGGGGGAAAGGACAGATACG.

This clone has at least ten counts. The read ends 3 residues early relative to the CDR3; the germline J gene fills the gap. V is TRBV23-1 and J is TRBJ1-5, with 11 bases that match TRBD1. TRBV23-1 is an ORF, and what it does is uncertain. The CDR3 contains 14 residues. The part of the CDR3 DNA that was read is TGCGCCAGCAGCCCGGACAGGGGGCGCCCCCCC. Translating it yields CASSPDRGRPP. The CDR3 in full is CASSPDRGRPPQHF.

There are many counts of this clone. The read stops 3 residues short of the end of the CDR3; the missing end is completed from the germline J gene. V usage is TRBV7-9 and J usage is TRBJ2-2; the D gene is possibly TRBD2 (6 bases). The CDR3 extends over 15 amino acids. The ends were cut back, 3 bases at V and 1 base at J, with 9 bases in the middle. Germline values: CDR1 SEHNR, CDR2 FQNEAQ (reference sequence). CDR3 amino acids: CASSFAGRNTGELFF. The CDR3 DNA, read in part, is TGTGCCAGCAGCTTTGCGGGGCGGAACACCGGGGAG.

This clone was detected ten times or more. The CDR3 here is CASSLTGAGYTF. The part of the CDR3 DNA that was read is TGTGCCAGCAGCTTAACAGGGGCGGGC. The genes are TRBV7-2 and TRBJ1-2, with 7 bases identical to TRBD1. The read halts 3 residues ahead of the CDR3 end, with the missing end drawn from the germline J gene. The CDR3 totals 12 residues. From germline, CDR1 is SGHTA and CDR2 FQGNSA.

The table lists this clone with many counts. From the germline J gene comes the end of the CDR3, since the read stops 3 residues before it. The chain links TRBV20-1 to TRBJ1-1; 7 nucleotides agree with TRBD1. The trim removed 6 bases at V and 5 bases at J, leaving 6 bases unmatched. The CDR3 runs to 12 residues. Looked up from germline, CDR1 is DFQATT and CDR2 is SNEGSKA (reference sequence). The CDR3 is CSARQGWTEAFF. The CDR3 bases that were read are TGCAGTGCCAGACAGGGATGGACTGAA.

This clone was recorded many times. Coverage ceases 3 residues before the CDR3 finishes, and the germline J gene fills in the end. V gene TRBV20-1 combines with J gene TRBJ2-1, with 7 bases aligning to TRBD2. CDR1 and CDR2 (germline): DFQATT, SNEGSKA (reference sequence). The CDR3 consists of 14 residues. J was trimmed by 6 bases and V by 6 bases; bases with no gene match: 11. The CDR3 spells CSAPDAGVTNEQFF. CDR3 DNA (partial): TGCAGTGCGCCCGACGCGGGGGTTACCAATGAG.

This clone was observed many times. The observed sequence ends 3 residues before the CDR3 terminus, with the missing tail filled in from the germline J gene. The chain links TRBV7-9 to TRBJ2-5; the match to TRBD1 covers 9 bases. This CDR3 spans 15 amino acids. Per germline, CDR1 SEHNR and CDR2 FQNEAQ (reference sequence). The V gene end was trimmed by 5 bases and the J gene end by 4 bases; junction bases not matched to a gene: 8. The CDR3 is CASSQERTGVETQYF. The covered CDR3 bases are TGTGCCAGCAGCCAGGAGCGGACAGGGGTAGAGACC.

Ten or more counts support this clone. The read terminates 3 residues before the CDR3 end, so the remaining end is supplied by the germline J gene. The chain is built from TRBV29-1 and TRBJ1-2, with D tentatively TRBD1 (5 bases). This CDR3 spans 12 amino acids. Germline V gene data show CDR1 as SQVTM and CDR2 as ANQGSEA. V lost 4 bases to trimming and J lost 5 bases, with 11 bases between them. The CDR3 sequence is CSVAQGQYGYTF. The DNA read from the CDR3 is TGCAGCGTTGCTCAGGGTCAATATGGC.

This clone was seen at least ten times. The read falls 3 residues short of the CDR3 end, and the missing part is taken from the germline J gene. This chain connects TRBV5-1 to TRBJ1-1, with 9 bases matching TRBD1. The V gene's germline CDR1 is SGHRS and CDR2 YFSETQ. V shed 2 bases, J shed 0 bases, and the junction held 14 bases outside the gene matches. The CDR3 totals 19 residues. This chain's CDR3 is CASSFTPPGQGIMNTEAFF. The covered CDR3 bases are TGCGCCAGCAGCTTCACGCCACCGGGACAGGGAATTATGAACACTGAA.

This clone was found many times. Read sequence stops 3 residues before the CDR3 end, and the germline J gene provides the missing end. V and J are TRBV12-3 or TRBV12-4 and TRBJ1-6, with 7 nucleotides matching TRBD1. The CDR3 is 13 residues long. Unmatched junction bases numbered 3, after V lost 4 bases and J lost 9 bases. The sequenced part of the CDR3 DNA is TGTGCCAGCAGTTACAGGGGATCTTCACCC. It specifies CASSYRGSSP. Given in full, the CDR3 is CASSYRGSSPLHF.